The 18 T cell receptor beta chains below were found in one sample sequenced in a study of blood T cell repertoires in COVID-19. The repertoire was sequenced with immunoSEQ multiplex PCR; TCRdb's copy has only in-frame clones and lacks some. The repertoire holds about 480,000 clones, with 75% to 90% as singletons. The sequencing input was peripheral blood. The source is a woman in her 30s with acute or convalescent COVID-19.

V is TRBV19 and J is TRBJ2-1; 10 bases agree with TRBD1. The CDR3 loop spans 12 amino acids. The junction had 5 bases not matched to a gene; V was cut back by 9 bases and J by 9 bases. The germline V gene encodes CDR1 LNHDA and CDR2 SQIVND (reference sequence). The CDR3 here is CASGQGVGEQFF. CDR3 DNA: TGTGCCAGCGGACAGGGGGTGGGTGAGCAGTTCTTC.

This clone appeared a single time. The chain combines TRBV28 with TRBJ2-3, with 9 bases identical to TRBD2. With 6 bases clipped from V and 0 bases from J, the junction kept 7 bases outside the gene matches. This CDR3 is built from 16 residues. Germline-derived CDR1 and CDR2 are MDHEN and SYDVKM. The CDR3 reads CASSRPTSGSTDTQYF. The CDR3 DNA reads TGTGCCAGCAGCCGTCCGACTAGCGGTAGCACAGATACGCAGTATTTT.

CDR3 bases: TGTGCCAGTAGTACCCAGACGGGGCCCCAGCATTTT. This sequence encodes CASSTQTGPQHF. The chain joins TRBV19 to TRBJ1-5; no clear D gene. Germline loops: CDR1 LNHDA, CDR2 SQIVND (reference sequence). Trimming shortened V by 4 bases and J by 9 bases, and 10 bases separated the two germline ends. There are 12 residues in the CDR3.

This clone was recorded once. The V call is TRBV2, the J call TRBJ2-2; perhaps TRBD1 as D (5 bases). The CDR3 loop spans 15 amino acids. The V gene's germline CDR1 is SNHLY and CDR2 FYNNEI. Trimming stripped 1 base from V and 6 bases from J, with 12 bases between. DNA for the CDR3: TGTGCCAGCAGTGAAGTCAGGGATTTGGCCGGGGAGCTGTTTTTT. This translates into CASSEVRDLAGELFF.

The chain is built from TRBV6-5 and TRBJ2-3; D is uncertain. Trimming removed 4 bases at V and 5 bases at J, with 10 bases between. This CDR3 is 13 amino acids long. CDR1 is MNHEY, CDR2 SVGAGI, per germline. The CDR3 DNA reads as TGTGCCAGCAGTTCCGACATACTAGATACGCAGTATTTT. Amino acid sequence: CASSSDILDTQYF.

The gene calls are TRBV5-1 and TRBJ1-4; D might be TRBD1 (5 bases). V gave up 1 base and J gave up 3 bases, with 7 bases separating them. CDR3 size: 14 residues. CDR1 and CDR2 (germline): SGHRS, YFSETQ. CDR3 in DNA: TGCGCCAGCAGCTTGTTGACAGCTAATGAAAAACTGTTTTTT. It specifies CASSLLTANEKLFF.

This rearrangement joins TRBV7-3 to TRBJ1-1, with D tentatively TRBD1 (6 bases). CDR1 is SGHTA and CDR2 is FQGTGA in the germline V gene. Trimming took 4 bases from V and 5 from J, leaving 17 bases between them. This CDR3 region has 15 residues. This CDR3 is CASSSQHRGGTEAFF. The DNA of the CDR3 is TGTGCCAGCAGCTCACAACACAGAGGGGGTACTGAAGCTTTCTTT.

The chain joins TRBV4-1 to TRBJ1-1, with 10 positions matching TRBD1. CDR3 length equals 17 residues. Germline loops: CDR1 MGHRA, CDR2 YSYEKL. V trimming: 4 bases; J trimming: 3 bases; junction bases outside the gene matches: 11. CDR3 region: CASSPALRDRGDTEAFF. As DNA, the CDR3 is TGCGCCAGCAGCCCCGCCCTCCGGGACAGGGGTGACACTGAAGCTTTCTTT.

The chain carries TRBV10-3 and TRBJ2-3; TRBD2 agrees at 8 bases. Germline CDR1 and CDR2: ENHRY and SYGVKD. This CDR3 region has 13 residues. V dropped 6 bases and J dropped 2; count of bases not matched to a gene: 1. The CDR3 loop reads CAISGGATDTQYF. DNA for the CDR3: TGTGCCATCAGCGGGGGGGCCACAGATACGCAGTATTTT.

V usage is TRBV30 and J usage is TRBJ2-7, with a possible D match to TRBD1 (6 bases). This CDR3 has 13 residues. V shed 2 bases and J shed 5 bases, with 13 bases lying between them. Germline V CDR1 and CDR2: GTSNPN, SVGIG (reference sequence). The DNA for the CDR3 is TGTGCCTGGAGTAAACAGGGACCCCACGAGCAGTACTTC. This gives the protein CAWSKQGPHEQYF.

This chain links TRBV15 with TRBJ2-1; 10 bases map to TRBD2. Germline V gene data show CDR1 as LNHNV and CDR2 as YYDKDF (reference sequence). Trimming cost V 4 bases and J 3 bases; bases outside gene matches: 3. CDR3 length equals 15 residues. CDR3 in amino acids: CATSTGTSDYNEQFF. CDR3 bases: TGTGCCACCAGCACCGGGACTAGCGACTACAATGAGCAGTTCTTC.

The chain couples TRBV11-2 to TRBJ1-1; the D is unclear. The CDR3 length is 17 residues. Trimming removed 6 bases from V and 0 bases from J, with 20 bases in between. CDR1 and CDR2 (germline): SGHAT, FQNNGV. Here the CDR3 DNA reads TGTGCCAGCAGTCCTCTAAGTATTGTGAGAGTGAACACTGAAGCTTTCTTT. It specifies CASSPLSIVRVNTEAFF.

V gene TRBV12-3 or TRBV12-4 combines with J gene TRBJ2-7; perhaps TRBD1 as D (5 bases). Trimming shortened V by 6 bases and J by 2 bases, and 11 bases separated the two germline ends. CDR3 length equals 13 residues. The CDR3 bases are TGTGCCAGCAGCTACAGACAGACCTACGAGCAGTACTTC. This translates into CASSYRQTYEQYF.

This chain links TRBV5-1 with TRBJ1-6, with 9 bases aligning to TRBD1. V lost 6 bases and J lost 7; bases outside the gene matches: 8. The CDR3 contains 15 residues. The germline gives CDR1 SGHRS, CDR2 YFSETQ. The CDR3 protein is CASTLTGGPNSPLHF. CDR3 bases: TGCGCCAGCACACTCACAGGGGGCCCCAATTCACCCCTCCACTTT.

CDR3: CASSMASGGYEQYF. Here the CDR3 DNA reads TGTGCCAGTAGTATGGCTAGCGGGGGATACGAGCAGTACTTC. The chain uses TRBV19 and TRBJ2-7; 10 nucleotides line up with TRBD2. V dropped 3 bases and J dropped 4; count of bases not matched to a gene: 3. Germline-derived CDR1 and CDR2 are LNHDA and SQIVND (reference sequence). This CDR3 is 14 amino acids long. Supplemented by reference TRBV19 and TRBJ2-7, the full variable domain reads DGGITQSPKYLFRKEGQNVTLSCEQNLNHDAMYWYRQDPGQGLRLIYYSQIVNDFQKGDIAEGYSVSREKKESFPLTVTSAQKNPTAFYLCASSMASGGYEQYFGPGTRLTVT.

This clone was recorded only once. The CDR3: CASSQVTGGTQYF. CDR3 sequence (DNA): TGTGCCAGCAGCCAGGTGACAGGGGGCACGCAGTATTTT. V gene TRBV14 combines with J gene TRBJ2-3, with 10 bases identical to TRBD1. V gave up 3 bases and J gave up 9 bases; unmatched junction bases: 3. Looked up from germline, CDR1 is SGHDN and CDR2 is FVKESK. The CDR3 extends over 13 amino acids.

V is TRBV3-1 (or the pseudogene TRBV3-2) and J is TRBJ2-1, with TRBD1 as a possible D gene (6 bases). The CDR3 is 18 residues long. Germline values: CDR1 LGHDT, CDR2 YNNKEL (reference sequence). V was shortened by 5 bases and J by 2 bases, with 22 bases between the two germline ends. CDR3 region: CASSYAIRRDTPYNEQFF. CDR3 DNA sequence: TGTGCCAGCAGCTATGCAATTCGCCGGGACACCCCCTACAATGAGCAGTTCTTC.

V is TRBV11-1 and J is TRBJ1-2; D not certain. Trimming took 3 bases from V and 4 from J, leaving 6 bases between them. Germline lookup yields CDR1 SGHAT and CDR2 FQDESV (reference sequence). This CDR3 spans 12 amino acids. The CDR3 loop is CASSFGLYGYTF. The CDR3 DNA follows: TGTGCCAGCAGCTTTGGCCTCTATGGCTACACCTTC.